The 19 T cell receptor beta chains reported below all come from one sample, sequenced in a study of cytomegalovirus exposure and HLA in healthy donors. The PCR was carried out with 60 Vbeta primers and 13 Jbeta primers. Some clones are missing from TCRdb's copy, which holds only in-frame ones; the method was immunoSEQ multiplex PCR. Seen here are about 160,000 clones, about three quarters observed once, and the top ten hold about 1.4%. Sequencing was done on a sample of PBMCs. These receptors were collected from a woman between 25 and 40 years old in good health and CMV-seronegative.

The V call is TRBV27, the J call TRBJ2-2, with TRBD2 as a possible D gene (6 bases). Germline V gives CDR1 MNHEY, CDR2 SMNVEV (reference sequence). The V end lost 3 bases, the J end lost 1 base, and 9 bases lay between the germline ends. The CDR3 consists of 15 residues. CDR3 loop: CASSFSGVNTGELFF. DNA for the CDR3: TGTGCCAGCAGTTTTTCGGGGGTGAACACCGGGGAGCTGTTTTTT.

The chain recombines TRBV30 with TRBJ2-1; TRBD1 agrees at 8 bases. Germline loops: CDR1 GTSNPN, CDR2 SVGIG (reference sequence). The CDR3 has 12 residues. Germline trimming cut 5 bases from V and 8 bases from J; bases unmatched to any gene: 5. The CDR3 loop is CAWDKQGDEQFF. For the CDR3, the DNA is TGTGCCTGGGATAAACAGGGGGATGAGCAGTTCTTC.

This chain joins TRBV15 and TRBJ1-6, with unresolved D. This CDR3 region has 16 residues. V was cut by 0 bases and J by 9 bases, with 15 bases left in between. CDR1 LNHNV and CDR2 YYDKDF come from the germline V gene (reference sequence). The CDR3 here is CATSRDRGLWSSPLHF. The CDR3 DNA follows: TGTGCCACCAGCAGAGATCGTGGCCTTTGGAGTTCACCCCTCCACTTT. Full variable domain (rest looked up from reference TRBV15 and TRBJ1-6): DAMVIQNPRYQVTQFGKPVTLSCSQTLNHNVMYWYQQKSSQAPKLLFHYYDKDFNNEADTPDNFQSRRPNTSFCFLDIRSPGLGDTAMYLCATSRDRGLWSSPLHFGNGTRLTVT.

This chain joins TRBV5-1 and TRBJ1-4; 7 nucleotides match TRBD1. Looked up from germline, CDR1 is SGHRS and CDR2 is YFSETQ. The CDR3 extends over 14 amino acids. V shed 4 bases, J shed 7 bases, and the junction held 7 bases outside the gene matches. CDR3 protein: CASSLGQPSEKLFF. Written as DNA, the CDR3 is TGCGCCAGCAGCCTGGGACAGCCTTCTGAAAAACTGTTTTTT.

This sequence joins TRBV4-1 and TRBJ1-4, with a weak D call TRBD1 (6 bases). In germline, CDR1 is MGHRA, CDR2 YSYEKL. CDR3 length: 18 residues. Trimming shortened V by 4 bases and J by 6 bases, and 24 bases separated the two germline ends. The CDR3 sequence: CASSRGRGWGGPDEKLFF. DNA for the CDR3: TGCGCCAGCAGCCGAGGCCGAGGATGGGGGGGCCCCGATGAAAAACTGTTTTTT.

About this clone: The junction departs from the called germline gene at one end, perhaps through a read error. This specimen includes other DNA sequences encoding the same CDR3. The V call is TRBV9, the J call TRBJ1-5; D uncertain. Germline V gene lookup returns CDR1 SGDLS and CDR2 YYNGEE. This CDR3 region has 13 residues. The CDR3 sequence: CASSVATGQPQHF. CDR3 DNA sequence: TGCGCCAGCAGCGTAGCAACGGGTCAGCCCCAGCATTTT. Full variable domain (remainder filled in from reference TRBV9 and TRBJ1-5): DSGVTQTPKHLITATGQRVTLRCSPRSGDLSVYWYQQSLDQGLQFLIQYYNGEERAKGNILERFSAQQFPDLHSELNLSSLELGDSALYFCASSVATGQPQHFGDGTRLSIL.

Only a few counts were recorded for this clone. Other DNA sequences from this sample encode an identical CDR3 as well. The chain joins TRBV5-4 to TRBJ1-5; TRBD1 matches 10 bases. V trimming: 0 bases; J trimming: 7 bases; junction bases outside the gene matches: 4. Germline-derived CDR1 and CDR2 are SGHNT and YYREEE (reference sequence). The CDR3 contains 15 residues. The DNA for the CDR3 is TGTGCCAGCAGCTTGGGGGGACAGGGGAACCAGCCCCAGCATTTT. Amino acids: CASSLGGQGNQPQHF.

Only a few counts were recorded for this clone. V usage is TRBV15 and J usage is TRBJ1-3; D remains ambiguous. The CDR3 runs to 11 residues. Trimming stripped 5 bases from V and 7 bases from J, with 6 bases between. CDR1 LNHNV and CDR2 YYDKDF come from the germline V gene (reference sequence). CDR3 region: CATSYGNTIYF. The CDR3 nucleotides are TGTGCCACCAGCTACGGGAACACCATATATTTT.

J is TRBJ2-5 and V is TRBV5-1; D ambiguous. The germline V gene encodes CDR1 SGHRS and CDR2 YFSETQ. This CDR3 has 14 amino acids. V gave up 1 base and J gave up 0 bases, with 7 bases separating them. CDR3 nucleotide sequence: TGCGCCAGCAGCTTGTTAAGCGACCAAGAGACCCAGTACTTC. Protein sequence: CASSLLSDQETQYF.

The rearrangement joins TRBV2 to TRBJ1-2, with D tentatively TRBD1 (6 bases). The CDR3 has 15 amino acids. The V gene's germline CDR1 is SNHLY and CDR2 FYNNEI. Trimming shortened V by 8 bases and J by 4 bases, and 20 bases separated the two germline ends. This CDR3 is CASVWEGQGPYGYTF. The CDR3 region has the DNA TGTGCCAGCGTTTGGGAGGGGCAGGGGCCCTATGGCTACACCTTC.

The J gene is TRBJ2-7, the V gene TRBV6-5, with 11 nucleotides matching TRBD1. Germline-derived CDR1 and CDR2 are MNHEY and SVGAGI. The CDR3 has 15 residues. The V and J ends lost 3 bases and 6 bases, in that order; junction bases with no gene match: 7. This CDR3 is CASSYHGQGAFEQYF. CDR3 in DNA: TGTGCCAGCAGTTATCACGGACAGGGGGCTTTCGAGCAGTACTTC.

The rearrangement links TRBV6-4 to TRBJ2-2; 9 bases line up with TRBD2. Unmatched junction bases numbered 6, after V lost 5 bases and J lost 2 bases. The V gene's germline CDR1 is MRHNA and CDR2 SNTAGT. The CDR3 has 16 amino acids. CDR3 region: CASSSKRGENTGELFF. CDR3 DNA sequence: TGTGCCAGCAGTTCAAAGCGGGGGGAAAACACCGGGGAGCTGTTTTTT.

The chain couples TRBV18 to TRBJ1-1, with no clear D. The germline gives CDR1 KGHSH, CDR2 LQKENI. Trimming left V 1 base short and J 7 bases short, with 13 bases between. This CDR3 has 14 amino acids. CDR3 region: CASSPLRVWSEAFF. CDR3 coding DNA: TGTGCCAGCTCACCACTACGCGTTTGGAGTGAAGCTTTCTTT. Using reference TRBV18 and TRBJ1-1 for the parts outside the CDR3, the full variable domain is NAGVMQNPRHLVRRRGQEARLRCSPMKGHSHVYWYRQLPEEGLKFMVYLQKENIIDESGMPKERFSAEFPKEGPSILRIQQVVRGDSAAYFCASSPLRVWSEAFFGQGTRLTVV.

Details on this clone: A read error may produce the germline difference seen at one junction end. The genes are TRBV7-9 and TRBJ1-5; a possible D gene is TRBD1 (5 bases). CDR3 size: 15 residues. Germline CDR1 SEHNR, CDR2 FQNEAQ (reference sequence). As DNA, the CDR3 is TGTTCCAGCAGCTTAGGACAAAATAGCAATCAGCCCCAGCATTTT. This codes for CSSSLGQNSNQPQHF.

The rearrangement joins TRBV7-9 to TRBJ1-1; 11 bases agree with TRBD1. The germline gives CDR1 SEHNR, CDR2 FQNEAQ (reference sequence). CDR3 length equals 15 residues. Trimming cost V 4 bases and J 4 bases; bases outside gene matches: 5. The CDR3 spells CASSWGTGGSTEAFF. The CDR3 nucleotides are TGTGCCAGCAGCTGGGGGACAGGGGGGAGCACTGAAGCTTTCTTT.

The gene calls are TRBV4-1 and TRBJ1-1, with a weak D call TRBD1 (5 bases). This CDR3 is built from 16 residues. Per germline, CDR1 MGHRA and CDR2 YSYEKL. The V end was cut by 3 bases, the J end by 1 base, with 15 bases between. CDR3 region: CASSHTPGGKNTEAFF. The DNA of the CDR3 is TGCGCCAGCAGCCACACCCCCGGGGGAAAGAACACTGAAGCTTTCTTT.

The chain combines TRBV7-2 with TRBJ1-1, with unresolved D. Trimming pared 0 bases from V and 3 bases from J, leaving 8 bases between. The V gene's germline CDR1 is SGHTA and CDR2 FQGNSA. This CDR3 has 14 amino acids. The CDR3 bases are TGTGCCAGCAGCTTAGCCATAGAGGACACTGAAGCTTTCTTT. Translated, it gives CASSLAIEDTEAFF.

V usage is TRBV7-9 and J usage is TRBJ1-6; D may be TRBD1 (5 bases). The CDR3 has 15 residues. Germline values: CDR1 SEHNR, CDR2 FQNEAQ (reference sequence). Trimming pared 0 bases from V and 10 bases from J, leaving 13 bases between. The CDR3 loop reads CASSLAGRGISPLHF. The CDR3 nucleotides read TGTGCCAGCAGCTTAGCGGGGAGGGGTATCTCACCCCTCCACTTT.

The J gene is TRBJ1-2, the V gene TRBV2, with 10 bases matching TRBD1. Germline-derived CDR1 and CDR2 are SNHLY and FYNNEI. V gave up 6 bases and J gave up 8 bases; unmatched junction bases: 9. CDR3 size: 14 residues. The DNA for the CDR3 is TGTGCCAGCAGACCACCGGGACAGGGGACCGGCTACACCTTC. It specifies CASRPPGQGTGYTF. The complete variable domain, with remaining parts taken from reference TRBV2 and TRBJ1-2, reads EPEVTQTPSHQVTQMGQEVILRCVPISNHLYFYWYRQILGQKVEFLVSFYNNEISEKSEIFDDQFSVERPDGSNFTLKIRSTKLEDSAMYFCASRPPGQGTGYTFGSGTRLTVV.